Detailed here is one T cell receptor beta chain. This clone occurred once. Its antigen specificity is not known. Base qualities were left out, and no much larger clone turns up one base away. The CDR1 and CDR2 encoded by the germline V gene are MRHNA and SNTAGT. The CDR3, cysteine through phenylalanine, is 13 amino acids long. Just the 39-base CDR3 DNA is kept, in frame starting at base 1. Between the V and J ends, shortened by 4 bases and 4 bases respectively, the junction contains 9 bases. These data come from a study of blood T cell repertoires in COVID-19 (dated by TCRdb to the early 2020s). Study-wide context: ImmuneRACE Cohort 3 recovered participants were defined by two consecutive negative NP/OP PCR tests, healthcare professional clearance, or symptom resolution. Samples covering the acute and convalescent phases of COVID-19 were provided by collaborators in the United States, Italy and Spain. The prospective study material was composed of cDNA or gDNA derived from T cells, B-cell-depleted T cells, or PBMCs. Deeply sampled blood TCRbeta repertoires from subjects exposed to, actively infected with, or recovered from COVID-19 were included in the dataset. A freely available public database, intended as a resource for researchers studying the immune response to SARS-CoV-2, is where the repertoires were released. Samples came from the ongoing ImmuneRACE study (first 160 participants) plus 1,254 subjects from 6 global collaborators. The sample metadata nearly always contained a de-identified subject ID, COVID-19 status, age in years and sex. HLA class I and class II types, where available, came from metadata supplied by the sample provider rather than from assay-based typing. Broad study findings and their caveats: The quantity of clinical and demographic metadata differed by source and by participant and was supplied without curation.

The immunoSEQ Assay, a bias-controlled multiplex PCR, was used to amplify TCRbeta CDR3 regions from genomic DNA. Per the source publication's procedure: Nucleated cell counts per sample were estimated from amplification of reference gene primers within the assay. To quantify the absolute abundance of each unique TCRbeta CDR3 rearrangement, sequence reads were collapsed and filtered. For each sample, productive Simpson clonality was calculated as the square root of Simpson's diversity index across productive rearrangements. Entries here come from immuneACCESS through TCRdb and include only in-frame sequences with V and J called. Some clones fail to appear in such tables; in the studies checked, an unresolved V gene covers under half of the shortfall, and the cause of the remainder is unknown. Clone size and V and J calls were adopted from that table, with D and trimming inferred from the DNA. The sample table lists roughly 210,000 clones, about nine tenths of them with a count of one. About 7% of the sample goes to the ten largest clones.

Participants in the prospective study were enrolled through a virtual design, were aged roughly 18 to 100 years, and lived in 24 United States geographic areas. In the prospective study, participants were assigned to cohorts based on the clinical history participants reported in a screening survey and a study questionnaire. Mobile phlebotomists in the prospective study collected whole blood, serum and a nasopharyngeal or oropharyngeal swab from every participant. Over a roughly 2-month period, participants in the prospective study had the option of providing additional blood draws and questionnaires. Before DNA extraction, blood samples from the prospective study were shipped at room temperature or frozen.

This receptor was obtained from a young man in a cohort exposed to, infected with or recovered from COVID-19 (not recorded which). The sample consisted of PBMCs or T cells enriched from blood (not recorded which). The sequence joins TRBV6-4 to TRBJ2-3; TRBD2 is a possible D gene, resting on 6 matching bases. Here is the DNA: TGTGCCAGCAGTGTGAGGGAGGCAGATACGCAGTATTTT. It codes for CASSVREADTQYF.